This TCR beta chain emerged from a study of vaccination and CD4 T cells after COVID-19. Overall study: Nasal swab PCR had shown SARS-CoV-2 positivity in the convalescent patients (under ten mild cases, one severe case).

CD4+ T cells that had been cultured provided DNA sequenced with the Oncomine TCR Beta short-read assay. TCRdb reprocessed the PCR reads via MiXCR and lists one record per CDR3 protein. The table lists 20,000 to 25,000 distinct CDR3 sequences, approximately 29% of them singletons, with about an eighth in the top ten. The treatment is: approximately 9-day PBMC culture with coronavirus spike peptide pools or control peptides (ViraFEST assay). Negative selection recovered the CD4+ T cells once they had spent less than 11 days in culture. The CDR3 has 15 amino acids. Germline-derived CDR1 and CDR2 are SEHNR and FQNEAQ (reference sequence). This clonotype was found a few times. Its target is not known.

The chain employs TRBV7-9 and TRBJ1-1, with D possibly matching TRBD1 (6 bases). Sequencing was done on a sample of cultured CD4+ T cells from blood. The TCR originated in a human donor with COVID-19. CDR3 amino acids: CVELPTGNMRTEAFF. CDR3 DNA: TGTGTCGAGTTACCTACAGGGAATATGCGCACTGAAGCTTTCTTT.